One sample yielded the 8 T cell receptor beta chains listed below, sequenced in a study of HIV-infected patients and healthy controls. Alpha and beta constant-region primers primed reverse transcription of about 500 ng RNA. Alpha and beta chain libraries were made separately by chain-specific third strand synthesis with multiplexing indices. TCRdb itself ran the 5' RACE reads through MiXCR, one entry per CDR3 protein. The table includes about 10,000 distinct CDR3 sequences, 10% detected once. All unsorted peripheral T cells were captured because whole blood was used without fractionation. The starting material was blood, obtained before antiretroviral therapy. These receptor sequences come from an adult with HIV infection.

This clonotype was observed many times. The gene calls are TRBV7-9 and TRBJ2-7; unclear D gene. The germline V gene has CDR1 SEHNR and CDR2 FQNEAQ (reference sequence). With 3 bases removed from V and 3 bases from J, the gap between germline ends came to 12 bases. CDR3 length: 14 amino acids. The CDR3 DNA follows: TGTGCCAGCAGCTTGGTCCATAAAGGCTACGAGCAGTACTTC. Amino acids: CASSLVHKGYEQYF.

This clonotype appeared a few times. This rearrangement joins TRBV29-1 to TRBJ1-1; D remains ambiguous. The V end was cut by 1 base, the J end by 4 bases, with 1 base between. The CDR3 totals 10 residues. Germline loops: CDR1 SQVTM, CDR2 ANQGSEA. CDR3 nucleotide sequence: TGCAGCGTTGAAGCCACTGAAGCTTTCTTT. This translates into CSVEATEAFF.

This clonotype was observed many times. The chain employs TRBV7-2 and TRBJ2-1; 10 positions match TRBD2. CDR1 and CDR2 (germline): SGHTA, FQGNSA. The CDR3 length is 20 residues. J was trimmed by 2 bases and V by 0 bases; bases with no gene match: 13. The DNA for the CDR3 is TGTGCCAGCAGCTTAGCGCGTCCGACTAGCGGGCCTACAGCCTACAATGAGCAGTTCTTC. It codes for CASSLARPTSGPTAYNEQFF. Complete variable domain (other parts from reference TRBV7-2 and TRBJ2-1): GAGVSQSPSNKVTEKGKDVELRCDPISGHTALYWYRQSLGQGLEFLIYFQGNSAPDKSGLPSDRFSAERTGGSVSTLTIQRTQQEDSAVYLCASSLARPTSGPTAYNEQFFGPGTRLTVL.

This clonotype was seen repeatedly, ten times or more. The chain has TRBV6-6 and TRBJ2-7, with 16 bases fitting TRBD2. With 4 bases clipped from V and 7 bases from J, the junction kept 10 bases outside the gene matches. Germline V gene lookup returns CDR1 MNHNY and CDR2 SVGAGI (reference sequence). The CDR3 spans 17 residues. The CDR3 region is CASSSSGLAGGPGEQYF. The DNA of the CDR3 is TGTGCCAGCAGTTCCTCGGGACTAGCGGGGGGGCCTGGGGAGCAGTACTTC.

The chain is built from TRBV6-5 and TRBJ2-7, with TRBD1 matching over 9 bases. V shed 5 bases and J 0 bases; nucleotides not matched to a gene: 5. Germline lookup yields CDR1 MNHEY and CDR2 SVGAGI. CDR3 length: 15 residues. CDR3 DNA sequence: TGTGCCAGCAGTCGGTCGGGACAGGGCTCCTACGAGCAGTACTTC. Translation: CASSRSGQGSYEQYF.

V usage is TRBV19 and J usage is TRBJ1-1; D ambiguous. The V and J ends lost 8 bases and 2 bases respectively, with 12 bases between them. Germline CDR1 and CDR2: LNHDA and SQIVND (reference sequence). The CDR3 loop spans 13 amino acids. In nucleotides, the CDR3 is TGTGCCAGTTCGTACTCACCCAACACTGAAGCTTTCTTT. Translated, it gives CASSYSPNTEAFF.

The sample holds a few counts of this clonotype. The CDR3 nucleotides are TGTGCCAGTAGACCTACTAGCGGGGGAAACAATGAGCAGTTCTTC. This gives the protein CASRPTSGGNNEQFF. The rearrangement joins TRBV19 to TRBJ2-1; 11 bases match TRBD2. This CDR3 is 15 amino acids long. Trimming at V came to 6 bases and at J to 5 bases, leaving 6 bases not matched to a gene. CDR1 is LNHDA and CDR2 is SQIVND in the germline V gene (reference sequence).

Judged by abundance, this clonotype is medium-sized. The rearrangement links TRBV28 to TRBJ1-1; no firm D call. This CDR3 is built from 15 residues. Germline values: CDR1 MDHEN, CDR2 SYDVKM. Trimming stripped 6 bases from V and 5 bases from J, with 19 bases between. The CDR3 DNA reads as TGTGCCAGCAGCCCCCTACACCGTACGGGGACTGAAGCTTTCTTT. This codes for CASSPLHRTGTEAFF.